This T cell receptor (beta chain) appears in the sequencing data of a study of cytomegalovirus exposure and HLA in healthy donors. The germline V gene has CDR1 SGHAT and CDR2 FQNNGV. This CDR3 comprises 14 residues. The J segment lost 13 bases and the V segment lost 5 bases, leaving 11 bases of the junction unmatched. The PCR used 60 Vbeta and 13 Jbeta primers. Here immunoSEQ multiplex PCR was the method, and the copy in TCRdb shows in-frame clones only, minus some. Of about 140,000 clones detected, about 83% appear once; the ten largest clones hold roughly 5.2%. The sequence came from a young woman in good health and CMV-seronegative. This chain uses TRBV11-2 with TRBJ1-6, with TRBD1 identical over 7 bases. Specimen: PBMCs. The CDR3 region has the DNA TGTGCCAGCAGCAACGGACAGGTTGTGGGGCCCCTCCACTTT. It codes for CASSNGQVVGPLHF.